This TCR beta chain was captured by sequencing in a study of CD4 T cells in relation to SARS-CoV-2 and coronaviruses. Looking at the study overall: After about nine days of antigen culture, PBMC TCR beta CDR3s were sequenced.

TCRdb keeps only in-frame clones here, not all; method: immunoSEQ multiplex PCR. This table has 20,000 to 25,000 clones, over 65% appearing once. The ends were cut back, 4 bases at V and 1 base at J, with 21 bases in the middle. Looked up from germline, CDR1 is SGDLS and CDR2 is YYNGEE. CDR3 length: 19 residues. The unexposed donors gave CD4+ T cells in about 2010-2019, prior to COVID-19. CD4+ T cells were isolated from the cells after nine to eleven days of culture. As cell numbers allowed, unexposed-donor CD4+ T cells faced SARS-CoV-2 S/N and four cold-coronavirus spikes. Two million PBMCs per well were cultured with roughly 10 IU/ml IL-2. With regard to this clone: Its target is unknown.

The sample consisted of CD4+ T cells from PBMCs, cultured in vitro. This TCR was recovered from a human donor in good health. This chain connects TRBV9 to TRBJ2-6, with D perhaps matching TRBD1 or TRBD2 (5 bases each). The CDR3 sequence is CASSKEVGTPLSGANVLTF. CDR3 bases: TGTGCCAGCAGCAAAGAGGTTGGGACGCCGCTATCTGGGGCCAACGTCCTGACTTTC. Complete variable domain (other parts from reference TRBV9 and TRBJ2-6): DSGVTQTPKHLITATGQRVTLRCSPRSGDLSVYWYQQSLDQGLQFLIQYYNGEERAKGNILERFSAQQFPDLHSELNLSSLELGDSALYFCASSKEVGTPLSGANVLTFGAGSRLTVL.